This record concerns one T cell receptor beta chain sequence. The antigen remains undetermined. The V and J ends lost 6 bases and 7 bases, in that order; junction bases with no gene match: 12. The CDR3 covers 15 residues. The data belong to a study of response to subunit inactivated influenza vaccine. MiXCR, run by TCRdb on the RT-PCR reads, gives a single entry per CDR3 protein. Among around 480,000 distinct CDR3 sequences, approximately 15% were seen once, and the ten largest hold 3%. Study findings and constraints: The authors put forward the suggestion that each seasonal influenza vaccination may bring in only a limited number of new T cells.

This receptor was identified in a man between 50 and 70 years old who received an inactivated influenza vaccine. This chain connects TRBV12-3 or TRBV12-4 to TRBJ2-7, with TRBD2 matching over 10 bases. The sample in question was CD4+ T cells sorted from PBMCs, obtained about 24 months after vaccination. The CDR3 is CASSTQAGGLGEQYF. The CDR3 coding sequence is TGTGCCAGCAGCACCCAAGCGGGAGGGTTGGGTGAGCAGTACTTC.